The T cell receptor (beta chain) described here comes from a study of immune characterization of retroperitoneal liposarcoma (dated by TCRdb to 2018 to 2020). The germline V gene (reference sequence) specifies MNHNY as CDR1 and SVGAGI as CDR2. Inclusive of the bounding cysteine and phenylalanine, the CDR3 is 14 residues long. The sequence is cut down to CDR3 DNA, 42 bases in frame from base 1. Library prep was done by PCR. The data were produced on a NextSeq 500. The public reads were reanalyzed by TCRdb: fastp trimming at Q25, MiXCR alignment, in-frame beta chains only. CDR3 protein sequences are deduplicated, and each keeps its most common genes and DNA. The table for this sample lists 12,000 or so distinct CDR3 sequences; approximately 26% of them were counted only once. The ten largest clonotypes hold about 9% of the sample. This clonotype is medium-sized (0.01 to 0.1%) in its sample. Its antigen target is currently unknown. No base qualities exist here, and no much larger clone lies one base off it.

In this chain, TRBV6-6 is recombined with TRBJ2-3; TRBD2 might be the D gene, on 6 matching bases. Near its end, the DNA agrees better with TRBJ2-5, so the J call may be wrong. Sequencing was performed on tumor tissue. The origin of this receptor is a female donor with retroperitoneal liposarcoma. The nucleotide sequence reads TGTGCCAGCAGTTACCGACGCACGGGGGTGCCCCAGTACTTC. The translation is CASSYRRTGVPQYF.